Below, 25 T cell receptor beta chains from the same sample are listed, as sequenced in a study of T cell repertoires in cytomegalovirus infection. TCRdb reprocessed the reads via MiXCR and lists one record per CDR3 protein. Among 150,000 to 200,000 distinct CDR3 sequences, 17% were seen once, and the ten largest hold about 19%. Sample: CD8+ T cells from PBMCs. All receptors come from a human donor in good health (CMV status not recorded). Some clones in this sample may be carry-over from other donors' samples.

The V gene is TRBV12-3 or TRBV12-4, the J gene TRBJ2-3; 11 nucleotides line up with TRBD2. V shed 2 bases and J 1 base; nucleotides not matched to a gene: 14. The CDR3 contains 20 residues. CDR3: CASSLRPQDTSGGRTDTQYF. The DNA for the CDR3 is TGTGCCAGCAGTTTAAGGCCCCAGGATACTAGCGGGGGCCGCACAGATACGCAGTATTTT.

This sequence joins TRBV9 and TRBJ2-4; 7 bases are a match to TRBD1. CDR3 length equals 14 residues. V lost 4 bases, J lost 3 bases, and 4 bases stayed unmatched. Per germline, CDR1 SGDLS and CDR2 YYNGEE. The CDR3 is CASSPRDSKNIQYF. DNA of the CDR3: TGTGCCAGCAGCCCCCGGGACAGCAAAAACATTCAGTACTTC.

This chain uses TRBV7-2 with TRBJ2-3; D could derive from TRBD1 or TRBD2 (5 bases each). CDR1 and CDR2 from the germline V gene are SGHTA and FQGNSA. Trimming took off 2 bases at V and 12 bases at J, with 9 bases between the two ends. The CDR3 has 11 amino acids. The CDR3 loop is CASSLSGPQYF. CDR3 sequence (DNA): TGTGCCAGCAGCTTATCGGGACCCCAGTATTTT.

Comments on this clonotype: Its ends do not fully match the called genes, so a read error is possible. This sequence joins TRBV6-2 or TRBV6-3 and TRBJ2-2; the D gene is possibly TRBD1 (6 bases). The CDR3 totals 13 residues. Germline-derived CDR1 and CDR2 are MNHEY and SVGEGT. The CDR3 DNA reads TGTGCCAGCACTTACAGGGCCACCGGGGAGCTGTTTTTT. It is translated as CASTYRATGELFF.

DNA for the CDR3: TGTGCCAGCAATAGCGGGGAGTACAATGAGCAGTTCTTC. It specifies CASNSGEYNEQFF. V gene TRBV12-3 or TRBV12-4 combines with J gene TRBJ2-1, with 8 bases lining up with TRBD2. This CDR3 has 13 residues. After removal of 7 bases from V and 4 bases from J, the junction contained 3 bases not matched to a gene.

The CDR3 spells CASEPDRGAEAFF. The CDR3 nucleotides read TGTGCCTCCGAGCCGGACAGGGGTGCTGAAGCTTTCTTT. The chain joins TRBV6-8 to TRBJ1-1; the match to TRBD1 covers 9 bases. Germline loops: CDR1 MNHGY, CDR2 SAAAGT. This CDR3 is 13 amino acids long. With V trimmed by 11 bases and J by 6 bases, 10 bases remained unmatched.

The J gene is TRBJ2-2, the V gene TRBV12-3 or TRBV12-4; no clear D. Trimming shortened V by 4 bases and J by 3 bases, and 6 bases separated the two germline ends. This CDR3 region has 13 residues. The CDR3 region has the DNA TGTGCCAGCAGTTCCGAATACACCGGGGAGCTGTTTTTT. Encoded protein: CASSSEYTGELFF.

This clonotype was counted at least ten times. The genes are TRBV27 and TRBJ1-4; 7 bases are shared with TRBD1. CDR3 size: 13 residues. Trimming cost V 6 bases and J 6 bases; bases outside gene matches: 4. CDR1 and CDR2 from the germline V gene are MNHEY and SMNVEV (reference sequence). CDR3 nucleotides: TGTGCCAGCAGGTGGCAGGGGGATGAAAAACTGTTTTTT. Translating gives CASRWQGDEKLFF. Full variable domain (remainder filled in from reference TRBV27 and TRBJ1-4): EAQVTQNPRYLITVTGKKLTVTCSQNMNHEYMSWYRQDPGLGLRQIYYSMNVEVTDKGDVPEGYKVSRKEKRNFPLILESPSPNQTSLYFCASRWQGDEKLFFGSGTQLSVL.

This clonotype has just a few counts. The chain uses TRBV20-1 and TRBJ1-6; TRBD1 matches 9 bases. V lost 4 bases, J lost 4 bases, and 2 bases stayed unmatched. The CDR3 spans 14 residues. Looked up from germline, CDR1 is DFQATT and CDR2 is SNEGSKA (reference sequence). This CDR3 is CSAKDRGYNSPLHF. As DNA, the CDR3 is TGCAGTGCTAAGGACAGGGGATATAATTCACCCCTCCACTTT.

The rearrangement links TRBV20-1 to TRBJ2-3, with D possibly called TRBD1 or TRBD2 (5 bases each). V gave up 6 bases and J gave up 0 bases, with 16 bases separating them. CDR3 size: 15 residues. CDR1 DFQATT and CDR2 SNEGSKA come from the germline V gene (reference sequence). Here the CDR3 DNA reads TGCAGTGCGGAACGGGACGGCGAAAGCACAGATACGCAGTATTTT. It translates to CSAERDGESTDTQYF.

This clonotype was counted at least ten times. The chain has TRBV7-2 and TRBJ1-1; D uncertain. The germline V and J ends were trimmed by 2 bases and 4 bases, with 2 bases remaining between them. CDR1 SGHTA and CDR2 FQGNSA come from the germline V gene. The CDR3 totals 11 residues. The CDR3 region has the DNA TGTGCCAGCAGCTTACTCACTGAAGCTTTCTTT. It encodes CASSLLTEAFF.

A few counts support this clonotype. The chain recombines TRBV5-1 with TRBJ2-7; D is possibly TRBD1 or TRBD2 (5 bases each). The CDR3 is 14 residues long. Germline loops: CDR1 SGHRS, CDR2 YFSETQ. Trimming left V 1 base short and J 3 bases short, with 11 bases between. For the CDR3, the DNA is TGCGCCAGCAGCTTGAGGGACGGCGGCTACGAGCAGTACTTC. Its protein is CASSLRDGGYEQYF.

The J gene is TRBJ2-6, the V gene TRBV7-6; no firm D call. The CDR3 covers 16 residues. The V gene's germline CDR1 is SGHVS and CDR2 FNYEAQ. Trimming took 5 bases from V and 0 from J, leaving 11 bases between them. The CDR3 reads CASSTLAFSGANVLTF. The CDR3 bases are TGTGCCAGCAGCACCTTGGCCTTCTCTGGGGCCAACGTCCTGACTTTC. The full variable domain, its missing parts supplied by reference TRBV7-6 and TRBJ2-6, is GAGVSQSPRYKVTKRGQDVALRCDPISGHVSLYWYRQALGQGPEFLTYFNYEAQQDKSGLPNDRFSAERPEGSISTLTIQRTEQRDSAMYRCASSTLAFSGANVLTFGAGSRLTVL.

There are a few counts of this clonotype. The V call is TRBV11-2, the J call TRBJ2-7, with D uncertain. CDR3 length: 13 residues. Germline V gene lookup returns CDR1 SGHAT and CDR2 FQNNGV. Trimming removed 3 bases at V and 2 bases at J, with 8 bases between. DNA of the CDR3: TGTGCCAGCAGCTTCGGATCCCCCTACGAGCAGTACTTC. Translation gives CASSFGSPYEQYF. Combining the CDR3 with reference TRBV11-2 and TRBJ2-7 gives the whole variable domain EAGVAQSPRYKIIEKRQSVAFWCNPISGHATLYWYQQILGQGPKLLIQFQNNGVVDDSQLPKDRFSAERLKGVDSTLKIQPAKLEDSAVYLCASSFGSPYEQYFGPGTRLTVT.

Of note for this clonotype: An end of the junction differs from the germline gene, which may be a read error. The chain is built from TRBV7-2 and TRBJ2-1; D possibly corresponds to TRBD2 (6 bases). The CDR3 sequence is 14 residues long. Germline V gene data show CDR1 as SGHTA and CDR2 as FQGNSA. The CDR3 protein is CARSFTGAYNEQFF. The CDR3 bases are TGTGCCCGCAGCTTCACGGGGGCCTACAATGAGCAGTTCTTC.

This clonotype turned up a few times. The rearrangement links TRBV20-1 to TRBJ2-1, with D possibly matching TRBD2 (5 bases). CDR3 size: 14 residues. Germline loops: CDR1 DFQATT, CDR2 SNEGSKA (reference sequence). Deletions cut 6 bases from V and 3 bases from J, with 15 bases between. The CDR3 DNA is TGCAGTGCGCCGATAAAAGCGGTCTACAATGAGCAGTTCTTC. Encoded protein: CSAPIKAVYNEQFF.

This chain uses TRBV7-8 with TRBJ2-7, with 8 bases that match TRBD1. Germline V gene data show CDR1 as SGHVS and CDR2 as FQNEAQ. The CDR3 consists of 14 residues. V lost 4 bases and J lost 5; bases outside the gene matches: 7. The CDR3 DNA reads as TGTGCCAGCAGCTACGGACAGGGCCTCCACGAGCAGTACTTC. This codes for CASSYGQGLHEQYF.

The chain couples TRBV7-2 to TRBJ2-7; a possible D gene is TRBD2 (6 bases). This CDR3 contains 11 residues. Germline V lookup: CDR1 SGHTA, CDR2 FQGNSA. Trimming took off 5 bases at V and 7 bases at J, with 9 bases between the two ends. DNA of the CDR3: TGTGCCAGCAGCACCGGAGGGGAGCAGTACTTC. Encoded protein: CASSTGGEQYF.

There are a few counts of this clonotype. V usage is TRBV7-9 and J usage is TRBJ2-5; 8 nucleotides match TRBD2. The CDR3 covers 15 residues. Germline lookup yields CDR1 SEHNR and CDR2 FQNEAQ (reference sequence). Trimming at V came to 4 bases and at J to 2 bases, leaving 6 bases not matched to a gene. DNA of the CDR3: TGTGCCAGCAGCTCATCAGCTAGCGGGCAAGAGACCCAGTACTTC. Protein: CASSSSASGQETQYF.

CDR3: CSVEDRGGTTDTQYF. CDR3 nucleotides: TGCAGCGTTGAAGATCGCGGAGGTACCACAGATACGCAGTATTTT. This chain uses TRBV29-1 with TRBJ2-3; D may be TRBD2 (5 bases). Trimming removed 0 bases from V and 2 bases from J, with 12 bases in between. The CDR3 loop spans 15 amino acids. Germline V gives CDR1 SQVTM, CDR2 ANQGSEA.

In DNA form, the CDR3 reads TGTGCCAGCAGCCCTTATAACACCGGGGAGCTGTTTTTT. This codes for CASSPYNTGELFF. This sequence joins TRBV11-3 and TRBJ2-2; no definite D call. Deletions cut 5 bases from V and 2 bases from J, with 6 bases between. CDR1 is SGHNT and CDR2 is YENEEA in the germline V gene. The CDR3 covers 13 residues.

This clonotype has a handful of counts. The V call is TRBV7-2, the J call TRBJ2-4; D gene ambiguous. The CDR3 runs to 15 residues. The germline V gene encodes CDR1 SGHTA and CDR2 FQGNSA. V lost 5 bases and J 0 bases, leaving 11 bases between the germline ends. CDR3 sequence: CASSTLGAAKNIQYF. Written as DNA, the CDR3 is TGTGCCAGCAGCACCCTAGGTGCAGCCAAAAACATTCAGTACTTC.

The chain uses TRBV5-5 and TRBJ2-2; D perhaps matches TRBD2 (5 bases). V lost 4 bases, J lost 6 bases, and 13 bases lay in between. The CDR3 is 14 amino acids. Germline CDR1 and CDR2: SGHKS and YYEKEE (reference sequence). The CDR3 DNA is TGTGCCAGCAGCCTCAGTTACGGGGCCGGGGAGCTGTTTTTT. Residues: CASSLSYGAGELFF.

This clonotype was picked up many times. The J gene is TRBJ2-5, the V gene TRBV29-1; a possible D gene is TRBD1 (5 bases). The CDR3 runs to 14 residues. Looked up from germline, CDR1 is SQVTM and CDR2 is ANQGSEA. The V and J ends lost 1 base and 0 bases respectively, with 9 bases between them. For the CDR3, the DNA is TGCAGCGTTGAAGTTGACAGTGACCAAGAGACCCAGTACTTC. Translated: CSVEVDSDQETQYF.

This clonotype was recorded a few times. The rearrangement joins TRBV12-3 or TRBV12-4 to TRBJ2-7; TRBD1 agrees at 10 bases. The CDR3 length is 14 residues. Trimming cost V 4 bases and J 3 bases; bases outside gene matches: 3. The CDR3 here is CASSYGTGDYEQYF. The CDR3 coding sequence is TGTGCCAGCAGTTACGGGACAGGGGACTACGAGCAGTACTTC.